This TCR beta chain was sequenced in a study of cytomegalovirus exposure and HLA in healthy donors. V lost 0 bases, J lost 3 bases, and 3 bases stayed unmatched. The CDR3 consists of 15 residues. CDR1 is SGHRS and CDR2 is YFSETQ in the germline V gene. Note on this clone: Its antigen is not known.

Broader study findings: Researchers counted 150 to 200 TCR beta chains as cytomegalovirus-associated. Reports indicated that the classifier achieved high specificity and sensitivity in diagnosing cytomegalovirus status.

In the PCR, 60 Vbeta and 13 Jbeta primers were used. Profiling relied on immunoSEQ multiplex PCR, and the TCRdb table lists in-frame clones only, not all of them. The sample lists under 150,000 clones, around 82% occurring once. V usage is TRBV5-1 and J usage is TRBJ2-1; 7 nucleotides line up with TRBD2. Sequencing was performed on PBMCs. This TCR was sampled from a woman aged 25 to 39 in good health and CMV-seropositive. The CDR3 loop is CASSLGGGGYNEQFF. The CDR3 region has the DNA TGCGCCAGCAGCTTGGGTGGGGGGGGCTACAATGAGCAGTTCTTC.